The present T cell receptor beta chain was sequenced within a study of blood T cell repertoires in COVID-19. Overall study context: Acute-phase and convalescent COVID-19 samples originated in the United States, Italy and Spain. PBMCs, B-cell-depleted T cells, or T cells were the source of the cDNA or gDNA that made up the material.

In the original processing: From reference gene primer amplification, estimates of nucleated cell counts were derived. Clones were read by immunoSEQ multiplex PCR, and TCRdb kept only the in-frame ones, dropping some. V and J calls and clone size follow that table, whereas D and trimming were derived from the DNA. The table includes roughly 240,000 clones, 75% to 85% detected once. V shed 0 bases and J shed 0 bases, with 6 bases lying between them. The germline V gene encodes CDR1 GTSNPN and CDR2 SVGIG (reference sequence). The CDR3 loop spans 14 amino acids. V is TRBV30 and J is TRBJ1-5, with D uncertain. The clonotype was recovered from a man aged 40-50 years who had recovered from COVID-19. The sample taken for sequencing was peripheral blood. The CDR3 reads CAWSVSSSNQPQHF. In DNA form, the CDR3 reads TGTGCCTGGAGTGTGTCCAGTAGCAATCAGCCCCAGCATTTT.